This T cell receptor beta chain appears in the sequencing data of a study of T cell responses to AZD1222 COVID-19 vaccine. Study-level findings and limits: Vaccination with two AZD1222 doses was followed by a rise in Spike-specific TCR breadth and depth. Spike regions recognized by vaccine-associated CD4 TCRs spanned the protein, led by 160-218 and 743-854. The donor group comprised mostly white British people and more females; the analysis possibly underestimated clonal diversity. Without day 14 samples, only post-peak T cell repertoires were studied.

The length of the CDR3 is 14 residues. The V gene's germline CDR1 is LNHDA and CDR2 SQIVND (reference sequence). V gave up 10 bases and J gave up 4 bases, with 17 bases separating them. Clones were sequenced by immunoSEQ multiplex PCR, and TCRdb holds only the in-frame ones, with some missing. Of tens of thousands of clones in the sample, around 89% were seen once. As to this clone: The antigen is undetermined.

The sample in question was peripheral blood, obtained 28 days after the second AZD1222 dose. The chain has TRBV19 and TRBJ1-5; D may be TRBD1 (6 bases). This TCR was sampled from an adult who received the AZD1222 COVID-19 vaccine. The DNA of the CDR3 is TGTGCCACTACGCCATCAGGGGTAAATCAGCCCCAGCATTTT. Protein sequence: CATTPSGVNQPQHF.